This TCR beta chain was recovered during a study of memory CD4+ T cells and cytomegalovirus serostatus. About the research overall: This sample comes from healthy Belgian adults, about nine CMV seropositive, roughly 22 seronegative. Study-wide findings and caveats: Suggested: most of the CMV-linked TCR signature lies in CD4+ memory cells.

Per the study methods: Out-of-frame sequences were removed, leaving 2 million to 2.5 million distinct TCRbeta sequences. Some clones are missing from TCRdb's copy, which holds only in-frame ones; the method was immunoSEQ multiplex PCR. The V and J calls and clone size come from that table; D and trimming were worked out from the DNA. The data contain roughly 64,000 clones, over 60% of them singletons. Single viable CD3+CD4+CD8-CD45RO+ cells were sorted as the memory CD4+ T cells. CMV serostatus came from serum IgG against pp150, pp28, p38, p52. Details on this clone: Antigen specificity is unknown.

Trimming took off 0 bases at V and 2 bases at J, with 5 bases between the two ends. The CDR3 sequence is 14 residues long. Germline V gene sequence: CDR1 LNHDA, CDR2 SQIVND (reference sequence). The clonotype comes from an adult in good health and CMV-seronegative. V gene TRBV19 combines with J gene TRBJ1-5, with no clear D. Material: memory CD4+ T cells from blood. The CDR3 nucleotides read TGTGCCAGTAGTATAGAGGGAGGCAATCAGCCCCAGCATTTT. Translating gives CASSIEGGNQPQHF.